This T cell receptor beta chain was identified in a study of T-cell reconstitution after alpha-beta-depleted transplantation in children. Overall study findings and caveats: Fresh T-cell production supplied most of the T-cell counts and diversity seen one year after transplant. Reportedly, alpha-beta T cells present about two months post-transplant originated from several hundred expanded clones of graft origin. Certain patients had high TCRbeta diversity at day 60, and it came from recipient T cells and thymic progenitors that survived.

Trimming stripped 0 bases from V and 0 bases from J, with 10 bases between. The CDR3 is 15 residues long. Germline loops: CDR1 SGDLS, CDR2 YYNGEE. Unique molecular identifiers were built into the TCRbeta library. A single record per CDR3 protein comes from TCRdb applying MiXCR to the PCR reads. This table has roughly 30,000 distinct CDR3 sequences, around 7% appearing once. This clonotype was detected many times. Antigen specificity is unknown. This sample comprised peripheral blood, obtained 60 days after TCRalphabeta/CD19-depleted stem cell transplant. The receptor was derived from a child under two years old who had a stem cell transplant for acute myeloid leukemia, so the T cells may come from the graft donor. V gene TRBV9 combines with J gene TRBJ2-7; D gene ambiguous. Here the CDR3 DNA reads TGTGCCAGCAGCGTAGAAGGGTTGAGCTCCTACGAGCAGTACTTC. Its translation is CASSVEGLSSYEQYF.